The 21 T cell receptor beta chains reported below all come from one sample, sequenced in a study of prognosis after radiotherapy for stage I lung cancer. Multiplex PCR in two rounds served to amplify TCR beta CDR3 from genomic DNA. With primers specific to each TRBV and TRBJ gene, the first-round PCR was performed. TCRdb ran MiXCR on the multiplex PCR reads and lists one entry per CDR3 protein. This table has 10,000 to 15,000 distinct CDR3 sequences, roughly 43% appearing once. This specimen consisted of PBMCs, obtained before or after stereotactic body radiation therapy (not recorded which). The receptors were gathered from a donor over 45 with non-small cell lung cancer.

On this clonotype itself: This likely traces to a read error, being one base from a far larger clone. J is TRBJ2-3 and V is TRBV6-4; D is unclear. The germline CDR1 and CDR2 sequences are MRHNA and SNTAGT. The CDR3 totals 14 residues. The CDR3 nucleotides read TGTGCCAGCAGTTACTCGTGGTACAAGGATACGCAGTATTTT. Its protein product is CASSYSWYKDTQYF.

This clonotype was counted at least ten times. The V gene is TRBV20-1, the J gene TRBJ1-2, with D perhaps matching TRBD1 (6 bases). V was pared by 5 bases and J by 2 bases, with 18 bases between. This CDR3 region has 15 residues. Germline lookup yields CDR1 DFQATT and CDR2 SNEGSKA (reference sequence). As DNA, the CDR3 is TGCAGTGCTTATGCACAAACAGGGATAAACTATGGCTACACCTTC. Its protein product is CSAYAQTGINYGYTF.

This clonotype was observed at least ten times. For the CDR3, the DNA is TGTGCCATCAGTGAGTCACCAGGGACCGTCGACGACGAGCAGTACTTC. Amino acids: CAISESPGTVDDEQYF. This sequence joins TRBV10-3 and TRBJ2-7; D is possibly TRBD1 or TRBD2 (5 bases each). The germline CDR1 and CDR2 sequences are ENHRY and SYGVKD. The CDR3 spans 16 residues. V was clipped by 0 bases and J by 5 bases, with 17 bases between them.

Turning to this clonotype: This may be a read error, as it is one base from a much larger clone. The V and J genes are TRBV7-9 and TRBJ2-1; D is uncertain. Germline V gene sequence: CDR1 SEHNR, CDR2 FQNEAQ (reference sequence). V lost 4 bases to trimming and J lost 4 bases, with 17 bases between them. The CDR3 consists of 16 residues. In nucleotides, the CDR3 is TGTGCCAGCAGCTCAGCGCTGGGTTTTGGTTACAATGAGCAGTTCTTC. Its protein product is CASSSALGFGYNEQFF.

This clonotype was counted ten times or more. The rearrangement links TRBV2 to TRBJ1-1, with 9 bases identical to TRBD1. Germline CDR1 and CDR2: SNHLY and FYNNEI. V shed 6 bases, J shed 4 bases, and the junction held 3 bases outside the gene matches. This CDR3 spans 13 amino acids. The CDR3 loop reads CASSTTGGTEAFF. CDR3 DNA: TGTGCCAGCAGCACGACAGGGGGCACTGAAGCTTTCTTT.

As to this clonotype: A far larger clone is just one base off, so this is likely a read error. CDR3 amino acids: CASSPHRHGYTF. CDR3 coding DNA: TGTGCCAGCTCCCCCCACAGGCATGGCTACACCTTC. V and J are TRBV6-4 and TRBJ1-2; a weak D match, TRBD1 (5 bases). Trimming shortened V by 8 bases and J by 6 bases, and 13 bases separated the two germline ends. Germline V gene lookup returns CDR1 MRHNA and CDR2 SNTAGT. The CDR3 is made up of 12 amino acids.

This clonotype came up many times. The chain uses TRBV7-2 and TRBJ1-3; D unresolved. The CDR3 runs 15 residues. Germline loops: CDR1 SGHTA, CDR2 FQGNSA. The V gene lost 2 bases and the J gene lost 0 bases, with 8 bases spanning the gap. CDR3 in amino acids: CASSLRAGSGNTIYF. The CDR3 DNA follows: TGTGCCAGCAGCTTAAGGGCCGGCTCTGGAAACACCATATATTTT.

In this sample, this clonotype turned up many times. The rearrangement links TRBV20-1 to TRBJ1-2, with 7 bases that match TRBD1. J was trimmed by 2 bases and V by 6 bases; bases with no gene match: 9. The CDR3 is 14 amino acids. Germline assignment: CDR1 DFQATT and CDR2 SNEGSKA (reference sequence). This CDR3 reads CSATRTGVNYGYTF. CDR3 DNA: TGCAGTGCAACAAGGACAGGAGTAAACTATGGCTACACCTTC.

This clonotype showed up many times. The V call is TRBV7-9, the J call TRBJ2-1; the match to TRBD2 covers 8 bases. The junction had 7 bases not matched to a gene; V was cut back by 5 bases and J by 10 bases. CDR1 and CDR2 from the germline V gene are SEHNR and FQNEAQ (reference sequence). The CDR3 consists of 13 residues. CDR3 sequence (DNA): TGTGCCAGCAGCCCCTCAGTAGCGGGGGAGCAGTTCTTC. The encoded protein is CASSPSVAGEQFF.

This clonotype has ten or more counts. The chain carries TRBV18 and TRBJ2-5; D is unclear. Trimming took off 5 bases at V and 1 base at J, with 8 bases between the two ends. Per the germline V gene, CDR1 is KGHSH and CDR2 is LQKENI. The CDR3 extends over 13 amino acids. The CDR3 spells CASSRALQETQYF. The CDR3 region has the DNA TGTGCCAGCTCAAGGGCCCTCCAAGAGACCCAGTACTTC.

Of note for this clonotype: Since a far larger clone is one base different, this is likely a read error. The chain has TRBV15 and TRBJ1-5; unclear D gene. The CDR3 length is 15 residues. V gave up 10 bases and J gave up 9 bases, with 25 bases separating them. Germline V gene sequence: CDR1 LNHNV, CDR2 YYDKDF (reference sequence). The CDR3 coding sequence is TGTGCCAGCAGTGAAGATGACCAACCCAGTCGGCCCCAGCATTTT. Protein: CASSEDDQPSRPQHF.

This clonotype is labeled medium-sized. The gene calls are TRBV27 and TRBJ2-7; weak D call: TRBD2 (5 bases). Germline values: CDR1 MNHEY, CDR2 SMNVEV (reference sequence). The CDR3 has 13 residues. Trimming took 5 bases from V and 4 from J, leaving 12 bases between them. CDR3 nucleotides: TGTGCCAGCAGTCCGAACGGGGATTACGAGCAGTACTTC. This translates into CASSPNGDYEQYF.

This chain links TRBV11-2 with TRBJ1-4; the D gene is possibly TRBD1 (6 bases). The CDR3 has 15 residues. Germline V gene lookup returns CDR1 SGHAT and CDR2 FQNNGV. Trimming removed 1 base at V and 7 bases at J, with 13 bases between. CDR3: CASSLGYGGGEKLFF. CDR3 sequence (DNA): TGTGCCAGCAGCTTAGGGTATGGGGGCGGTGAAAAACTGTTTTTT.

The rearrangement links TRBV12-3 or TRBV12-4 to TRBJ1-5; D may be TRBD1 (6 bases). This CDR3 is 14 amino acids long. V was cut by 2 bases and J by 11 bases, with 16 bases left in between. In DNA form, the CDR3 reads TGTGCCAGCAGTTTATGGGGGGGCAATAAGACCCAGCATTTT. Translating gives CASSLWGGNKTQHF.

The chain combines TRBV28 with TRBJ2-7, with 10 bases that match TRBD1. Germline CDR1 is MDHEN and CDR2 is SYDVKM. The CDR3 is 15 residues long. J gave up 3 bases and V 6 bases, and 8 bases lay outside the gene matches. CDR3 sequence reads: CASRPAGTGDYEQYF. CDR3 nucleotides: TGTGCCAGCAGGCCCGCCGGGACAGGGGACTACGAGCAGTACTTC. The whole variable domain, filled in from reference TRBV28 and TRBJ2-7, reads DVKVTQSSRYLVKRTGEKVFLECVQDMDHENMFWYRQDPGLGLRLIYFSYDVKMKEKGDIPEGYSVSREKKERFSLILESASTNQTSMYLCASRPAGTGDYEQYFGPGTRLTVT.

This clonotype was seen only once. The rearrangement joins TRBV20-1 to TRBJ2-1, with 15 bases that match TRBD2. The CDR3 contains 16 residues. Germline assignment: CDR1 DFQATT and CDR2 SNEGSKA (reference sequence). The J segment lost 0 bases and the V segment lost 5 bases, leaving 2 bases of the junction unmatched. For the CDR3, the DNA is TGCAGTGCTGGACTAGCGGGAGGGGGCTCCTACAATGAGCAGTTCTTC. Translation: CSAGLAGGGSYNEQFF.

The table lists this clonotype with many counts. CDR3 bases: TGCGCCAGCAGCCAAGAAGAGTTGCTAGGTGGAAATTCACCCCTCCACTTT. Its translation: CASSQEELLGGNSPLHF. V gene TRBV4-3 combines with J gene TRBJ1-6; D not resolved. The germline CDR1 and CDR2 sequences are LGHNA and YSLEER. V lost 0 bases and J 7 bases, leaving 16 bases between the germline ends. The CDR3 has 17 amino acids.

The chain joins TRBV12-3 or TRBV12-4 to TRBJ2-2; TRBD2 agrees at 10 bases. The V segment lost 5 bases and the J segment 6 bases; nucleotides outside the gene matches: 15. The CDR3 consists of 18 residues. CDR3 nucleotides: TGTGCCAGCAGTCCGCGTCTAGCGGGAGAGCCCATCCCCGGGGAGCTGTTTTTT. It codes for CASSPRLAGEPIPGELFF.

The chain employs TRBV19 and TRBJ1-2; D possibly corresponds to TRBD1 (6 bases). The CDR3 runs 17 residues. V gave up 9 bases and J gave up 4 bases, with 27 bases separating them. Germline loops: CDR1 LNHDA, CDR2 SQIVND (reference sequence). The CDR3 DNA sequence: TGTGCCAGCAGCTTAGATTTAGTGGGGGGCGGAGGCTATGGCTACACCTTC. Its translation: CASSLDLVGGGGYGYTF.

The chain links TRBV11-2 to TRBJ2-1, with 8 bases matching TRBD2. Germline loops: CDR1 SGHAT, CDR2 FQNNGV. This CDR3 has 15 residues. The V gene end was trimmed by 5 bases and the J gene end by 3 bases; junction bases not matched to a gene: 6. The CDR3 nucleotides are TGTGCCAGCAGCATCCGGGAGGGCCTCTACAATGAGCAGTTCTTC. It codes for CASSIREGLYNEQFF.

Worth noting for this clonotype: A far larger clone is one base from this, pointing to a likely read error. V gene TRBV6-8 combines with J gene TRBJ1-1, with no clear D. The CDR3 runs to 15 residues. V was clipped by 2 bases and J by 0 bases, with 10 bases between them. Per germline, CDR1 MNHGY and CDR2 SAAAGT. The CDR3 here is CASSYPWIMNTEAFF. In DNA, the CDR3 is TGTGCCAGCAGTTACCCATGGATCATGAACACTGAAGCTTTCTTT.